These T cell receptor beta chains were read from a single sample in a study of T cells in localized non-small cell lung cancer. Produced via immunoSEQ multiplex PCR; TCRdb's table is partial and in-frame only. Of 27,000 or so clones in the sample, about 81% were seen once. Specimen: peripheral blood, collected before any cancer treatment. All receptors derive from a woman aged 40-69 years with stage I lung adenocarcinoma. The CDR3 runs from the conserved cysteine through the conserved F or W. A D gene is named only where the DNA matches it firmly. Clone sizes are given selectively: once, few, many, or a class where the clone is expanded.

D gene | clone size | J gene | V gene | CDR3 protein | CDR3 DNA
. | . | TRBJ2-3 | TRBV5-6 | CASSPRWGDTDTQYF | TGTGCCAGCAGCCCACGGTGGGGAGACACAGATACGCAGTATTTT
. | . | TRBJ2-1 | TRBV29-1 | CSASDSWRPNEQFF | TGCAGCGCCTCCGACAGCTGGCGACCTAATGAGCAGTTCTTC
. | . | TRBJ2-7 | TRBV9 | CASSVEAGEGGGYEQYF | TGTGCCAGCAGCGTAGAAGCCGGGGAGGGGGGAGGCTACGAGCAGTACTTC
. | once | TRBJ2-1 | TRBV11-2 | CASSSHNEQFF | TGTGCCAGCAGCTCACACAATGAGCAGTTCTTC
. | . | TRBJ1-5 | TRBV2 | CASSEQGEVQPQHF | TGTGCCAGCAGTGAACAGGGCGAGGTTCAGCCCCAGCATTTT
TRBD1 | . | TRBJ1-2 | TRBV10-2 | CASSADRGYGYTF | TGCGCCAGCAGCGCTGACAGGGGCTATGGCTACACCTTC
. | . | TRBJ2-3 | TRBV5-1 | CASSLGLAGDTQYF | TGCGCCAGCAGCTTGGGTCTAGCAGGAGATACGCAGTATTTT
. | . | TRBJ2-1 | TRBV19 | CASSIRFGGDEQFF | TGTGCCAGTAGTATAAGATTTGGAGGTGACGAGCAGTTCTTC
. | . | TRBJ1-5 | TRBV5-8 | CASSLDRDQPQHF | TGTGCCAGCAGCTTAGACAGAGATCAGCCCCAGCATTTT
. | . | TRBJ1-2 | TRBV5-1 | CASSLDYGYTF | TGCGCCAGCAGCTTGGATTACGGCTACACCTTC
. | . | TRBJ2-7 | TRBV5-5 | CASSLVRGEQYF | TGTGCCAGCAGCTTGGTTAGGGGTGAGCAGTACTTC
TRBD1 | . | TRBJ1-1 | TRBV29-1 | CSVLDRGLLNTEAFF | TGCAGCGTATTAGACAGGGGGCTTTTGAACACTGAAGCTTTCTTT
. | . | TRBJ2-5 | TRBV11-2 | CASSFSGGLVIQETQYF | TGTGCCAGCAGCTTCTCGGGGGGCCTCGTGATCCAAGAGACCCAGTACTTC
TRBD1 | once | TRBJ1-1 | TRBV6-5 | CASSYSGTGNTEAFF | TGTGCCAGCAGTTATTCAGGGACAGGGAACACTGAAGCTTTCTTT
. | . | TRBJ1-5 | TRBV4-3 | CASSQLYSNQPQHF | TGCGCCAGCAGCCAGCTCTATAGCAATCAGCCCCAGCATTTT
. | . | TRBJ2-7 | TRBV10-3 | CAISEGSSSYEQYF | TGTGCCATCAGTGAGGGCTCGAGCTCCTACGAGCAGTACTTC
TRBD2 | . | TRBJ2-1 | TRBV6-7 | CASSYWLAGGRCSSYNEQFF | TGTGCCAGCAGTTACTGGCTAGCGGGGGGCCGATGTAGCTCCTACAATGAGCAGTTCTTC
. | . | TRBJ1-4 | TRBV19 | CATKDYRGEKLFF | TGTGCCACTAAGGACTATCGAGGTGAAAAACTGTTTTTT
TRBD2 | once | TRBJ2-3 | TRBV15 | CATSRDRAGGPADTQYF | TGTGCCACCAGCAGAGATAGGGCGGGGGGGCCCGCAGATACGCAGTATTTT
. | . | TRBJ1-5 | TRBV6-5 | CATRMPGPSNQPQHF | TGTGCCACCAGGATGCCGGGACCGAGCAATCAGCCCCAGCATTTT
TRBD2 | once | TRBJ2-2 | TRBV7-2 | CASSLAGNTGELFF | TGTGCCAGCAGCCTAGCGGGGAACACCGGGGAGCTGTTTTTT
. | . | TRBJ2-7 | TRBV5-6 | CASSRDFLYEQYF | TGTGCCAGCAGCCGGGACTTCCTCTACGAGCAGTACTTC
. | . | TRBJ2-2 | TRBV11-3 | CASSSPRELFF | TGTGCCAGCAGCTCCCCGCGGGAGCTGTTTTTT
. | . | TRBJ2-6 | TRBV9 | CASSLPSGANVLTF | TGTGCCAGCAGCTTACCATCTGGGGCCAACGTCCTGACTTTC
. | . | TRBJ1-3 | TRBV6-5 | CASKLASGNTIYF | TGTGCCAGCAAGTTAGCCTCTGGAAACACCATATATTTT
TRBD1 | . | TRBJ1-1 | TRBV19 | CASSSPGQGGFEAFF | TGTGCCAGTAGTAGCCCGGGACAGGGGGGATTTGAAGCTTTCTTT
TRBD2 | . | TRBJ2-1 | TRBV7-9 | CASSLIWGLEINEQFF | TGTGCCAGCAGCTTAATCTGGGGACTAGAGATCAATGAGCAGTTCTTC
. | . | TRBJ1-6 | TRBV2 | CASSDGGLSSYNSPLHF | TGTGCCAGCAGTGACGGGGGACTAAGCTCCTATAATTCACCCCTCCACTTT
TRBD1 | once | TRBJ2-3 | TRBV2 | CASSGDSRTDTQYF | TGTGCCAGCAGCGGGGACAGTCGCACAGATACGCAGTATTTT